The 6 T cell receptor beta chains in this list originate from one sample, sequenced in a study of cytomegalovirus exposure and HLA in healthy donors. The primer mix had 60 Vbeta and 13 Jbeta primers. Produced via immunoSEQ multiplex PCR; TCRdb's table is partial and in-frame only. In all, the sample yields just over 150,000 clones. Specimen: PBMCs. The receptor source for this set is a woman in her sixties or seventies in good health and CMV-seronegative.

CDR3 amino acids: CAWSVHLSQSSYEQYF. CDR3 nucleotides: TGTGCCTGGAGTGTACACCTTAGCCAAAGCTCCTACGAGCAGTACTTC. The gene calls are TRBV30 and TRBJ2-7; D is undetermined. CDR1 and CDR2 from the germline V gene are GTSNPN and SVGIG (reference sequence). V was trimmed by 0 bases and J by 0 bases, leaving 15 bases between them. The CDR3 sequence is 16 residues long.

The V gene is TRBV2, the J gene TRBJ1-5, with D possibly TRBD1 on 5 matching bases. The germline V gene encodes CDR1 SNHLY and CDR2 FYNNEI. The CDR3 loop spans 13 amino acids. Trimming took off 3 bases at V and 6 bases at J, with 9 bases between the two ends. CDR3 DNA sequence: TGTGCCAGCAGTGACCAGGGCGGTCAGCCCCAGCATTTT. It is translated as CASSDQGGQPQHF.

This sequence joins TRBV27 and TRBJ2-5, with D possibly TRBD2 on 5 matching bases. Germline V lookup: CDR1 MNHEY, CDR2 SMNVEV (reference sequence). The CDR3 covers 16 residues. The germline V and J ends were trimmed by 4 bases and 5 bases, with 20 bases remaining between them. CDR3 nucleotide sequence: TGTGCCAGCAGTTACGAACGGACTGGCGCCTGGGAGACCCAGTACTTC. Translated: CASSYERTGAWETQYF.

V is TRBV10-3 and J is TRBJ2-2, with a possible D match to TRBD1 (6 bases). The germline V and J ends were trimmed by 5 bases and 6 bases, with 7 bases remaining between them. This CDR3 region has 12 residues. Looked up from germline, CDR1 is ENHRY and CDR2 is SYGVKD. CDR3 nucleotides: TGTGCCATCAGTACAGGGCCCGGGGAGCTGTTTTTT. It is translated as CAISTGPGELFF.

The rearrangement uses TRBV20-1 and TRBJ2-5, with D tentatively TRBD1 (6 bases). Per germline, CDR1 DFQATT and CDR2 SNEGSKA (reference sequence). V dropped 3 bases and J dropped 6 bases, with 8 bases sitting between them. This CDR3 spans 11 amino acids. The CDR3 loop reads CSASRGQTQYF. In DNA form, the CDR3 reads TGCAGTGCTAGCAGGGGACAGACCCAGTACTTC.

The chain joins TRBV15 to TRBJ2-1; 9 bases are shared with TRBD1. V lost 6 bases and J lost 2; bases outside the gene matches: 8. CDR3 length: 16 residues. Germline CDR1 is LNHNV and CDR2 is YYDKDF (reference sequence). CDR3 protein: CATSPAGQGTYNEQFF. DNA for the CDR3: TGTGCCACCAGTCCCGCCGGACAGGGGACCTACAATGAGCAGTTCTTC.